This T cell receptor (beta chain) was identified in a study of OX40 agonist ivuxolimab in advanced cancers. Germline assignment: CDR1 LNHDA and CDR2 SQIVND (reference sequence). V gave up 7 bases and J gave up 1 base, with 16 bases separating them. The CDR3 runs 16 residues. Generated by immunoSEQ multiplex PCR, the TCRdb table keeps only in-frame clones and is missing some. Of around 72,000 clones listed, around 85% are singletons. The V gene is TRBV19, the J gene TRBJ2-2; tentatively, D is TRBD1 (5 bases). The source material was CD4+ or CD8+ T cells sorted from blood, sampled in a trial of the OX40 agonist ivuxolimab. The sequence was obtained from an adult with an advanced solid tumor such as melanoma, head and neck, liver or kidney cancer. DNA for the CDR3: TGTGCCAGTACCATATTAGGGGCCCAGAACACCGGGGAGCTGTTTTTT. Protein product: CASTILGAQNTGELFF.